This TCR beta chain originates from a study of T cell responses to AZD1222 COVID-19 vaccine. Notes on the study in general: Spike as a whole was targeted by vaccine-associated CD4 TCRs, dominant at 160-218 and 743-854.

Sequencing was performed with immunoSEQ multiplex PCR; in TCRdb, only in-frame clones are kept and a portion is missing. The sample contains over 85,000 clones, 94% of which appear only once. Germline trimming cut 3 bases from V and 8 bases from J; bases unmatched to any gene: 10. Germline V CDR1 and CDR2: SGHRS, YFSETQ. CDR3 size: 15 residues. Points on this clone: What it binds is unknown.

Pooled in the analysis were second doses at about 4 or about 12 weeks. The chain combines TRBV5-1 with TRBJ1-4; 7 positions agree with TRBD1. The TCR originated in an adult who received the AZD1222 COVID-19 vaccine. The sequenced sample was peripheral blood, obtained 28 days after the second AZD1222 dose. This CDR3 reads CASSSQGEPNEKLFF. CDR3 DNA sequence: TGCGCCAGCAGCTCGCAGGGGGAGCCCAACGAAAAACTGTTTTTT.